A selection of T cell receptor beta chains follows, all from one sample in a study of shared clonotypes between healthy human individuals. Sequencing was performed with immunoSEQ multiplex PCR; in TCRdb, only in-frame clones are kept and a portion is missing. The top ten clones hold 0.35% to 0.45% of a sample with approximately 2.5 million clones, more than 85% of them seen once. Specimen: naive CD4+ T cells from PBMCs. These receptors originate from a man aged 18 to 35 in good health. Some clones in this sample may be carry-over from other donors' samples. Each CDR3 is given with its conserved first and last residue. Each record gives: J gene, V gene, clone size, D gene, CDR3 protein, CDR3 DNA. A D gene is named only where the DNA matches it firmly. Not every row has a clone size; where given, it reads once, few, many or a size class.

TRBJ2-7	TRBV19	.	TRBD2	CASSMGSGSKYEQYF	TGTGCCAGTAGTATGGGTAGCGGGAGTAAATACGAGCAGTACTTC
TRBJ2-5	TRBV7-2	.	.	CASSLAGVWETQYF	TGTGCCAGCAGCTTAGCGGGAGTTTGGGAGACCCAGTACTTC
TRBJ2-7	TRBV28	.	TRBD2	CASSYSGRGYEQYF	TGTGCCAGCAGTTACAGCGGGAGAGGGTACGAGCAGTACTTC
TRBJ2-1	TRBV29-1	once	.	CSGLATQGVNEQFF	TGCAGCGGACTAGCGACCCAGGGGGTCAATGAGCAGTTCTTC
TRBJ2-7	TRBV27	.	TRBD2	CASSPSGDTYEQYF	TGTGCCAGCAGCCCTAGCGGGGACACCTACGAGCAGTACTTC
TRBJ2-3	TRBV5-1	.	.	CASSSLMTGSDTQYF	TGCGCCAGCAGCTCTCTGATGACAGGCTCGGATACGCAGTATTTT
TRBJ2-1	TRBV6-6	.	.	CASSGGPAAEQFF	TGTGCCAGCAGTGGTGGCCCGGCAGCCGAGCAGTTCTTC
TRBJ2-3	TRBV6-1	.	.	CASSERGGTSDTQYF	TGTGCCAGCAGTGAACGAGGCGGGACCTCAGATACGCAGTATTTT
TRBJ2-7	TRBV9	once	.	CASSVAPTGLGHEQYF	TGTGCCAGCAGCGTAGCCCCTACAGGCCTTGGGCACGAGCAGTACTTC
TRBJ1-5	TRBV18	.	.	CASSPGLLGIYSNQPQHF	TGTGCCAGCTCACCTGGACTCCTCGGGATATATAGCAATCAGCCCCAGCATTTT
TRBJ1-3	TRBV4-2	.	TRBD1	CASSQGRGLDGNTIYF	TGTGCCAGCAGCCAAGGGAGGGGGCTAGATGGAAACACCATATATTTT
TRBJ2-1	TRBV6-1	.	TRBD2	CASSEELAGVIYNEQFF	TGTGCCAGCAGTGAAGAACTAGCGGGAGTTATCTACAATGAGCAGTTCTTC
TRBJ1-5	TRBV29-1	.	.	CSVEVRDKTYNQPQHF	TGCAGCGTTGAAGTAAGGGACAAGACATACAATCAGCCCCAGCATTTT
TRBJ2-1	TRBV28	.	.	CASSYWGPSGNEQFF	TGTGCCAGCAGTTACTGGGGACCCAGTGGCAATGAGCAGTTCTTC
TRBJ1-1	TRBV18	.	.	CASSPGQSSTNTEAFF	TGTGCCAGCTCACCGGGGCAGAGCAGCACGAACACTGAAGCTTTCTTT
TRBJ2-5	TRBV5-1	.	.	CASSLSAEETQYF	TGCGCCAGCAGCTTGTCAGCCGAAGAGACCCAGTACTTC
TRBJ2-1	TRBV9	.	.	CASSLGYNEQFF	TGTGCCAGCAGCTTGGGATACAATGAGCAGTTCTTC
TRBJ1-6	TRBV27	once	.	CASSFLRNSPLHF	TGTGCCAGCAGTTTTCTGAGGAATTCACCCCTCCACTTT
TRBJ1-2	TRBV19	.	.	CASSLSGGRNYGYTF	TGTGCCAGTAGTCTATCCGGGGGGAGAAACTATGGCTACACCTTC
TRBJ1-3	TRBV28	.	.	CASSLSTGVTYF	TGTGCCAGCAGTTTATCTACGGGGGTCACATATTTT
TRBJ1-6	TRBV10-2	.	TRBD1	CASNRMGQEGSPLHF	TGCGCCAGCAATCGAATGGGACAGGAGGGTTCACCCCTCCACTTT
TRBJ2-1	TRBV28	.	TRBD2	CASSPRWGREGHRVYNEQFF	TGTGCCAGCAGTCCCCGATGGGGACGGGAGGGCCATAGGGTCTACAATGAGCAGTTCTTC
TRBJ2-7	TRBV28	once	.	CASRSQYQGGVYEQYF	TGTGCCAGCAGATCCCAATACCAGGGGGGGGTTTACGAGCAGTACTTC
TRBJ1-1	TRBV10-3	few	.	CAITPGMGTEAFF	TGTGCCATCACCCCAGGGATGGGAACTGAAGCTTTCTTT